The source of this T cell receptor beta chain is a study of cytomegalovirus exposure and HLA in healthy donors. Study at large: Membership in the Caucasian-associated ancestry cluster was found for 75% to 90% of 398 genotyped donors.

This CDR3 is 14 amino acids long. Trimming at V came to 4 bases and at J to 6 bases, leaving 3 bases not matched to a gene. In germline, CDR1 is MRHNA, CDR2 SNTAGT. PCR was performed using 60 Vbeta and 13 Jbeta primers. TCRdb's table, derived via immunoSEQ multiplex PCR, lists solely in-frame clones and lacks some. The sample is made up of some 70,000 clones, and the top ten hold approximately 0.78% of it. The donors gave bone marrow, and they were healthy. The sequenced sample consisted of PBMCs. The chain combines TRBV6-4 with TRBJ2-3, with TRBD2 identical over 11 bases. The TCR originated in a boy aged 10-17 years in good health and CMV-seronegative. The CDR3 DNA sequence: TGTGCCAGCAGTGGTAGCGGGGGGGCCGATACGCAGTATTTT. Translation: CASSGSGGADTQYF.